The 20 T cell receptor beta chains listed next were all sequenced from one sample in a study of cytomegalovirus exposure and HLA in healthy donors. In the PCR, 60 Vbeta and 13 Jbeta primers were used. Assay used: immunoSEQ multiplex PCR; TCRdb lists only in-frame clones, some missing. The sample includes some 160,000 clones, approximately 83% of them seen just once. The sample comprised PBMCs. These receptors originate from a young woman in good health and CMV-seronegative.

The rearrangement links TRBV7-8 to TRBJ1-4, with D possibly matching TRBD1 (5 bases). V was shortened by 0 bases and J by 12 bases, with 11 bases between the two germline ends. The CDR3 has 13 residues. Germline V gene data show CDR1 as SGHVS and CDR2 as FQNEAQ. The CDR3 loop is CASSLAPQGQLFF. The CDR3 region has the DNA TGTGCCAGCAGCTTAGCCCCTCAGGGCCAACTGTTTTTT.

This rearrangement joins TRBV4-1 to TRBJ1-2; D is undetermined. Germline V gene lookup returns CDR1 MGHRA and CDR2 YSYEKL. This CDR3 has 18 residues. V lost 0 bases to trimming and J lost 2 bases, with 19 bases between them. The CDR3 DNA reads as TGCGCCAGCAGCCAAGATACAGTGTCCGTTGGGAGGAACTATGGCTACACCTTC. It encodes CASSQDTVSVGRNYGYTF.

The chain employs TRBV5-1 and TRBJ2-7; D remains unclear. Trimming took 0 bases from V and 4 from J, leaving 8 bases between them. Germline lookup yields CDR1 SGHRS and CDR2 YFSETQ. The CDR3 length is 13 residues. The DNA of the CDR3 is TGCGCCAGCAGCTTGGCCAACAGATACGAGCAGTACTTC. Translated, it gives CASSLANRYEQYF.

This clone was recorded only once. The chain carries TRBV10-3 and TRBJ1-2; 8 nucleotides line up with TRBD1. This CDR3 region has 13 residues. The V and J ends lost 4 bases and 8 bases, in that order; junction bases with no gene match: 6. In germline, CDR1 is ENHRY, CDR2 SYGVKD. CDR3 sequence (DNA): TGTGCCATCAGTGCCGGGACAGGTGCCGGCTACACCTTC. Encoded protein: CAISAGTGAGYTF.

The rearrangement joins TRBV5-1 to TRBJ2-1, with 9 bases fitting TRBD1. The CDR3 is 19 residues long. With 4 bases clipped from V and 0 bases from J, the junction kept 14 bases outside the gene matches. Germline CDR1 is SGHRS and CDR2 is YFSETQ. The CDR3 DNA reads as TGCGCCAGCAGCACAGACCCGGGACAGGGTTTCTCCTCCTACAATGAGCAGTTCTTC. Protein sequence: CASSTDPGQGFSSYNEQFF.

The chain joins TRBV7-2 to TRBJ2-1, with TRBD2 matching 9 bases. Unmatched junction bases numbered 8, after V lost 1 base and J lost 10 bases. Germline loops: CDR1 SGHTA, CDR2 FQGNSA. The CDR3 sequence is 15 residues long. DNA for the CDR3: TGTGCCAGCAGCTTAGGCGGCGGGGGGGCCGGAGAGCAGTTCTTC. It specifies CASSLGGGGAGEQFF.

Only a few counts were recorded for this clone. The chain carries TRBV6-1 and TRBJ2-1, with D maybe TRBD2 (6 bases). The CDR3 consists of 14 residues. V was clipped by 8 bases and J by 7 bases, with 18 bases between them. In germline, CDR1 is MNHNS, CDR2 SASEGT. CDR3 nucleotide sequence: TGTGCCAGCGCCTACGCGGCGGGGTCAAATGAGCAGTTCTTC. Translated: CASAYAAGSNEQFF.

This chain links TRBV6-5 with TRBJ1-6, with 9 bases identical to TRBD1. Trimming took 6 bases from V and 6 from J; bases not matched to a gene: 3. The CDR3 consists of 14 residues. Germline lookup yields CDR1 MNHEY and CDR2 SVGAGI. The CDR3 DNA reads as TGTGCCAGCAGGACGGACAGGGGTAATTCACCCCTCCACTTT. Translating gives CASRTDRGNSPLHF.

The chain combines TRBV6-4 with TRBJ2-3; the D gene is possibly TRBD2 (7 bases). This CDR3 has 15 residues. The germline gives CDR1 MRHNA, CDR2 SNTAGT. Deletions cut 3 bases from V and 4 bases from J, with 14 bases between. In DNA form, the CDR3 reads TGTGCCAGCAGTGAAGGGGGGGCCGCCCCAGATACGCAGTATTTT. Protein product: CASSEGGAAPDTQYF.

This clone was detected once. The chain uses TRBV2 and TRBJ1-1; tentatively, D is TRBD1 (5 bases). The CDR3 loop spans 16 amino acids. The ends were cut back, 6 bases at V and 1 base at J, with 18 bases in the middle. Germline V gives CDR1 SNHLY, CDR2 FYNNEI. CDR3 sequence (DNA): TGTGCCAGCAGCCTCGACAGCAGATCTGGGAACACTGAAGCTTTCTTT. Amino acids: CASSLDSRSGNTEAFF.

The chain uses TRBV11-2 and TRBJ1-2; 7 nucleotides match TRBD1. The CDR3 is 11 residues long. Germline loops: CDR1 SGHAT, CDR2 FQNNGV. The V segment lost 11 bases and the J segment 8 bases; nucleotides outside the gene matches: 8. CDR3 in DNA: TGTGCCGCGGGGAACAGGGGAGGCTACACCTTC. Translation gives CAAGNRGGYTF.

DNA for the CDR3: TGTGCCAGCAGCTTTGGACAGGGTACTAATGAAAAACTGTTTTTT. Protein sequence: CASSFGQGTNEKLFF. The chain links TRBV7-6 to TRBJ1-4; 8 nucleotides line up with TRBD1. The CDR3 consists of 15 residues. The J segment lost 2 bases and the V segment lost 3 bases, leaving 2 bases of the junction unmatched. Germline assignment: CDR1 SGHVS and CDR2 FNYEAQ. Drawing the rest from reference TRBV7-6 and TRBJ1-4, the complete variable domain is GAGVSQSPRYKVTKRGQDVALRCDPISGHVSLYWYRQALGQGPEFLTYFNYEAQQDKSGLPNDRFSAERPEGSISTLTIQRTEQRDSAMYRCASSFGQGTNEKLFFGSGTQLSVL.

There are a few counts of this clone. The chain links TRBV30 to TRBJ1-3; TRBD1 is a possible D gene (6 bases). V was cut by 0 bases and J by 1 base, with 7 bases left in between. The CDR3 consists of 14 residues. Germline CDR1 is GTSNPN and CDR2 is SVGIG (reference sequence). The CDR3 DNA is TGTGCCTGGAGTGTACAGGGATCTGGAAACACCATATATTTT. Translated, it gives CAWSVQGSGNTIYF. The variable domain in full, completed from reference TRBV30 and TRBJ1-3, reads SQTIHQWPATLVQPVGSPLSLECTVEGTSNPNLYWYRQAAGRGLQLLFYSVGIGQISSEVPQNLSASRPQDRQFILSSKKLLLSDSGFYLCAWSVQGSGNTIYFGEGSWLTVV.

The J gene is TRBJ2-5, the V gene TRBV5-1, with 9 positions matching TRBD2. Germline assignment: CDR1 SGHRS and CDR2 YFSETQ. Trimming at V came to 4 bases and at J to 5 bases, leaving 6 bases not matched to a gene. There are 14 residues in the CDR3. The chain's CDR3 is CASSRLSGGETQYF. The CDR3 DNA reads as TGCGCCAGCAGCCGACTCAGCGGGGGGGAGACCCAGTACTTC.

V gene TRBV28 combines with J gene TRBJ1-1; D gene unclear. V lost 5 bases, J lost 11 bases, and 18 bases lay in between. Per the germline V gene, CDR1 is MDHEN and CDR2 is SYDVKM. The CDR3 spans 13 residues. The chain's CDR3 is CASSLPDWSRAFF. CDR3 DNA sequence: TGTGCCAGCAGTCTACCGGACTGGTCTCGGGCTTTCTTT.

The CDR3 region is CSVIQLYEQYF. The CDR3 bases are TGCAGCGTTATACAGCTCTACGAGCAGTACTTC. This chain uses TRBV29-1 with TRBJ2-7; D gene ambiguous. The CDR3 has 11 amino acids. V was cut by 5 bases and J by 3 bases, with 8 bases left in between. Germline V gene data show CDR1 as SQVTM and CDR2 as ANQGSEA.

The V call is TRBV5-1, the J call TRBJ2-5, with D tentatively TRBD2 (7 bases). V was trimmed by 0 bases and J by 1 base, leaving 10 bases between them. The CDR3 spans 15 residues. Germline V lookup: CDR1 SGHRS, CDR2 YFSETQ. CDR3 in amino acids: CASSLVGGAQETQYF. DNA of the CDR3: TGCGCCAGCAGCTTGGTGGGGGGGGCCCAAGAGACCCAGTACTTC.

The J gene is TRBJ1-3, the V gene TRBV2; possibly TRBD1 for D (5 bases). Trimming removed 8 bases at V and 0 bases at J, with 14 bases between. The CDR3 is 15 amino acids. Germline V gene lookup returns CDR1 SNHLY and CDR2 FYNNEI. In DNA, the CDR3 is TGTGCCAGCGGGGGGGAACGGTACTCTGGAAACACCATATATTTT. Its protein product is CASGGERYSGNTIYF.

For this clone: At the DNA level, this CDR3 is encoded by other sequences in the same sample as well. The V gene is TRBV29-1, the J gene TRBJ1-2, with D possibly matching TRBD1 (6 bases). This CDR3 contains 11 residues. The V and J ends lost 4 bases and 5 bases respectively, with 8 bases between them. The germline CDR1 and CDR2 sequences are SQVTM and ANQGSEA. The CDR3 loop reads CSVGTGYGYTF. The CDR3 coding sequence is TGCAGCGTTGGAACAGGGTATGGCTACACCTTC.

The J gene is TRBJ2-2, the V gene TRBV7-9, with TRBD1 matching over 8 bases. V was pared by 5 bases and J by 5 bases, with 13 bases of the junction left unmatched. The germline CDR1 and CDR2 sequences are SEHNR and FQNEAQ (reference sequence). This CDR3 is built from 17 residues. The CDR3 protein is CASSPRRTGWETGELFF. The CDR3 bases are TGTGCCAGCAGCCCCAGACGGACAGGGTGGGAGACCGGGGAGCTGTTTTTT.